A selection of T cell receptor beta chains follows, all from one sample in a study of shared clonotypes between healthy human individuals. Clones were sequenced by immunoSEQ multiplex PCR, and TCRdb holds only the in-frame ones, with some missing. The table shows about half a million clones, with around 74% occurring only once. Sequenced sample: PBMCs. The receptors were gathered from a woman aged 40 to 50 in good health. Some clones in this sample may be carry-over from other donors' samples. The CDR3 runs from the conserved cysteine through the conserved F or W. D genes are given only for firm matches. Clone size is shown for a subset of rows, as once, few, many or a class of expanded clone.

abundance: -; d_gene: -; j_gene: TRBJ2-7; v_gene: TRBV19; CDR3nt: TGTGCCAGTAGTATCGGGGAGATACCCTACGAGCAGTACTTC; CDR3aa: CASSIGEIPYEQYF
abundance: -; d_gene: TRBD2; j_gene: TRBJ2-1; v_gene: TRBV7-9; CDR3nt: TGTGCCAGCAGCTTATTATTTCGGGGGGTCGGTGAGCAGTTCTTC; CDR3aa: CASSLLFRGVGEQFF
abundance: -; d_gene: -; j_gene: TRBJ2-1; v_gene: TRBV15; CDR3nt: TGTGCCAGCGCCAGGGGAGGCTACAATGAGCAGTTCTTC; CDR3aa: CASARGGYNEQFF
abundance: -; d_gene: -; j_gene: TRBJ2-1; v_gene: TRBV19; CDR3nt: TGTGCCAGCGGGATGTCCGCAGACTACAATGAGCAGTTCTTC; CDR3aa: CASGMSADYNEQFF
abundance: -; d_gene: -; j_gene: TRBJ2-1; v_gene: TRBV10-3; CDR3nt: TGTGCCATCAGTGATGGATACAATGAGCAGTTCTTC; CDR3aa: CAISDGYNEQFF
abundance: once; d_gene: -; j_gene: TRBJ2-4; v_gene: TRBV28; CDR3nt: TGTGCCAGCAGTTGGGAGCCTGGAATTCAGTACTTC; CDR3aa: CASSWEPGIQYF
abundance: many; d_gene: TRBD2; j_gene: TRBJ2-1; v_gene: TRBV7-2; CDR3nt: TGTGCCAGCAGCTTAGTAGCGACTAGCGGATTAGGGGAGCAGTTCTTC; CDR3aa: CASSLVATSGLGEQFF
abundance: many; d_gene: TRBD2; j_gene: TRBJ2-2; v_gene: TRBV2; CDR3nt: TGTGCCAGCAGAATCCAGGGAGGGATCACCGGGGAGCTGTTTTTT; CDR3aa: CASRIQGGITGELFF
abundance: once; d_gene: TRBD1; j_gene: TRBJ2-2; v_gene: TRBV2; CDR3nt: TGTGCCAGCAGCCCCGGACAGGGCGACACCGGGGAGCTGTTTTTT; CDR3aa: CASSPGQGDTGELFF
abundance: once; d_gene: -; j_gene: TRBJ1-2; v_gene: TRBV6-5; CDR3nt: TGTGCCAGCAGTTATTTGGGACGTGGCTACACCTTC; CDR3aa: CASSYLGRGYTF
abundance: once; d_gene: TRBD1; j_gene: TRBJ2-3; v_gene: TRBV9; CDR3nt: TGTGCCAGCAGCCCCCGGACAGGGGAGGGCACAGATACGCAGTATTTT; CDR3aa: CASSPRTGEGTDTQYF
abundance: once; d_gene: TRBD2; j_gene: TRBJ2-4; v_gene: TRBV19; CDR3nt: TGTGCCAGTAGGGCGGGGGACATTCAGTACTTC; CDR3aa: CASRAGDIQYF
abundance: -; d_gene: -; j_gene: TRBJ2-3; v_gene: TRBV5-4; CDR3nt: TGTGCCAGCAGCTTGGCCGGGGCGAGGGATACGCAGTATTTT; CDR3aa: CASSLAGARDTQYF
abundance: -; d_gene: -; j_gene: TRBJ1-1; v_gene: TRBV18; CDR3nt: TGTGCCAGCTCACCGGGGGGGAAGGGCACTGAAGCTTTCTTT; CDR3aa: CASSPGGKGTEAFF